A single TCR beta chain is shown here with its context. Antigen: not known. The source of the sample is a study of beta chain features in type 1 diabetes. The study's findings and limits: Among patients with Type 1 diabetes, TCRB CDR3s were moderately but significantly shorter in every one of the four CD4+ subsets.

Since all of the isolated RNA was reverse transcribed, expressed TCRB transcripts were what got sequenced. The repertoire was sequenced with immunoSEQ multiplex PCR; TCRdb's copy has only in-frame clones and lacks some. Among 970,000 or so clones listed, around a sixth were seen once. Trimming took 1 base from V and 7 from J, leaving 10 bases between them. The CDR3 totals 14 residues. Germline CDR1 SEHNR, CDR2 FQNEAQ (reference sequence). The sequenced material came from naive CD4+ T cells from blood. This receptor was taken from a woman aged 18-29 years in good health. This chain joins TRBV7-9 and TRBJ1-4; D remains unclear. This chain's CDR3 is CASSLEDWSEKLFF. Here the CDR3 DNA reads TGTGCCAGCAGCTTAGAGGACTGGTCTGAAAAACTGTTTTTT.